The clone carrying this T cell receptor beta chain appeared once. The antigen is undetermined. The sample belongs to a study of radiation and T cells in renal cell carcinoma. At the level of the study: Nephrectomy followed 15 Gy stereotactic body radiation by 4 weeks.

TCRdb's copy holds only in-frame clones and misses some; the assay was immunoSEQ multiplex PCR. This table has some 95,000 clones, 75% to 90% appearing once. The study's findings and limits: Without pretreatment biopsies, baseline tumor clonotype presence was undetermined. Top tumor clonotypes rose in blood 2 weeks post-radiation, then contracted.

Time point here: baseline pretreatment blood. Treatment specified: 15 Gy SBRT to primary tumor, nephrectomy 4 weeks later. Clear cell pathology was present in this patient's renal cell carcinoma. The sequence derives from a man aged 45-65 years with renal cell carcinoma. The material sequenced was blood, taken from a patient whose treatment included radiotherapy and nephrectomy.

The CDR3 spells CASTRGGDFDTQYF. As DNA, the CDR3 is TGTGCCAGCACTAGAGGAGGGGATTTCGATACGCAGTATTTT. V is TRBV9 and J is TRBJ2-3; tentative D call: TRBD2 (6 bases). CDR3 size: 14 residues. The germline V and J ends were trimmed by 6 bases and 6 bases, with 17 bases remaining between them. Germline CDR1 reads SGDLS; CDR2 reads YYNGEE.